The entry that follows covers one T cell receptor beta chain sequence. This sample stems from a study of early stage breast cancer tumors. Profiling relied on immunoSEQ multiplex PCR, and the TCRdb table lists in-frame clones only, not all of them. The sample records about 69,000 clones, approximately 84% being singletons. CDR1 is MNHEY, CDR2 SMNVEV, per germline (reference sequence). This CDR3 is built from 16 residues. After removal of 6 bases from V and 3 bases from J, the junction contained 13 bases not matched to a gene. This sequence joins TRBV27 and TRBJ1-1; 7 nucleotides line up with TRBD1. The material sequenced was blood. The source of this sequence is a person in their forties with breast cancer. In nucleotides, the CDR3 is TGTGCCAGCAGCAAGCACAGGGGCATATGGGACACTGAAGCTTTCTTT. Its translation: CASSKHRGIWDTEAFF.